A selection of T cell receptor beta chains follows, all from one sample in a study of T cell responses to AZD1222 COVID-19 vaccine. Measured with immunoSEQ multiplex PCR; TCRdb has only the in-frame clones, and not every one. The sample includes about 100,000 clones, 85% to 95% of them seen just once. The sample was peripheral blood, taken 28 days after the second AZD1222 dose. These receptors were obtained from an adult who received the AZD1222 COVID-19 vaccine. Each CDR3 is given with its conserved first and last residue. Fields, in order: V gene, clone size, D gene, J gene, CDR3 DNA, CDR3 protein. A D gene is named only where the DNA matches it firmly. Rows may omit the clone size; those that give it use once, few, many or a size class.

v_gene: TRBV6-5; abundance: NA; d_gene: TRBD1; j_gene: TRBJ1-6; CDR3nt: TGTGCCAGCCGGCGGACAGGGTATTCACCCCTCCACTTT; CDR3aa: CASRRTGYSPLHF
v_gene: TRBV5-5; abundance: few; d_gene: TRBD1; j_gene: TRBJ1-2; CDR3nt: TGTGCCAGCAGCCCGGGACAGGGAGGGTATGGCTACACCTTC; CDR3aa: CASSPGQGGYGYTF
v_gene: TRBV3-1/TRBV3-2; abundance: NA; d_gene: NA; j_gene: TRBJ2-2; CDR3nt: TGTGCCAGCAGCGATATAATTCTTTCAGGCTTGACCGGGGAGCTGTTTTTT; CDR3aa: CASSDIILSGLTGELFF
v_gene: TRBV4-2; abundance: NA; d_gene: TRBD1; j_gene: TRBJ2-7; CDR3nt: TGTGCCAGCAGCCAGTCGGGACAGTCGACCTACGAGCAGTACTTC; CDR3aa: CASSQSGQSTYEQYF
v_gene: TRBV7-9; abundance: NA; d_gene: TRBD1; j_gene: TRBJ2-3; CDR3nt: TGTGCCAGCAGCTCCCCGGACAGGGGCACAGATACGCAGTATTTT; CDR3aa: CASSSPDRGTDTQYF
v_gene: TRBV5-5; abundance: NA; d_gene: NA; j_gene: TRBJ1-3; CDR3nt: TGTGCCAGCAGCCTCGGGACACCCGGAAACACCATATATTTT; CDR3aa: CASSLGTPGNTIYF
v_gene: TRBV5-6; abundance: NA; d_gene: NA; j_gene: TRBJ2-7; CDR3nt: TGTGCCAGCAGCTTGGGGGCGTCGGGACCAGCCTCCGAGCAGTACTTC; CDR3aa: CASSLGASGPASEQYF
v_gene: TRBV6-2/TRBV6-3; abundance: NA; d_gene: TRBD1; j_gene: TRBJ2-4; CDR3nt: TGTGCCAGCAGTTCGGACAGGAAAAAAAACATTCAGTACTTC; CDR3aa: CASSSDRKKNIQYF
v_gene: TRBV2; abundance: NA; d_gene: TRBD1; j_gene: TRBJ1-1; CDR3nt: TGTGCCTGCCAGTACAGGGGGCAGAACACTGAAGCTTTCTTT; CDR3aa: CACQYRGQNTEAFF
v_gene: TRBV11-2; abundance: NA; d_gene: NA; j_gene: TRBJ2-3; CDR3nt: TGTGCCAGCAGCTTAGAACTAAACGCAGATACGCAGTATTTT; CDR3aa: CASSLELNADTQYF
v_gene: TRBV30; abundance: NA; d_gene: NA; j_gene: TRBJ1-2; CDR3nt: TGTGCCTCCCTAGCAGGGAACTATGGCTACACCTTC; CDR3aa: CASLAGNYGYTF
v_gene: TRBV29-1; abundance: NA; d_gene: TRBD1; j_gene: TRBJ2-5; CDR3nt: TGCAGCGTTGAAGTCTGGGACAGGGAACGGGAGACCCAGTACTTC; CDR3aa: CSVEVWDRERETQYF
v_gene: TRBV28; abundance: NA; d_gene: NA; j_gene: TRBJ1-1; CDR3nt: TGTGCCAGCAGTTTTTTGCCAGGGAAGAACACTGAAGCTTTCTTT; CDR3aa: CASSFLPGKNTEAFF
v_gene: TRBV30; abundance: NA; d_gene: NA; j_gene: TRBJ1-2; CDR3nt: TGTGCCTGGAGTCGAATGGGGGCCATAGCTAACTATGGCTACACCTTC; CDR3aa: CAWSRMGAIANYGYTF
v_gene: TRBV5-5; abundance: NA; d_gene: NA; j_gene: TRBJ2-7; CDR3nt: TGTGCCAGCAGCTTTGACCAGGGCTCCCCTCTCTGGACTAAGGGCTACGAGCAGTACTTC; CDR3aa: CASSFDQGSPLWTKGYEQYF
v_gene: TRBV27; abundance: NA; d_gene: TRBD2; j_gene: TRBJ2-3; CDR3nt: TGTGCCAGCAGCCAAATCGGACTAGCGGGGGCCACAGATACGCAGTATTTT; CDR3aa: CASSQIGLAGATDTQYF
v_gene: TRBV7-8; abundance: NA; d_gene: TRBD1; j_gene: TRBJ1-2; CDR3nt: TGTGCCAGCAGCTTAGACGGACAGGGGTACTATGGCTACACCTTC; CDR3aa: CASSLDGQGYYGYTF
v_gene: TRBV19; abundance: NA; d_gene: NA; j_gene: TRBJ1-1; CDR3nt: TGTGCCTGTGCTGGGAGGGCTGGGCTGGGGAACACTGAAGCTTTCTTT; CDR3aa: CACAGRAGLGNTEAFF
v_gene: TRBV2; abundance: NA; d_gene: NA; j_gene: TRBJ1-5; CDR3nt: TGTGCCAGCAGTGAAGGAGGTAGAGGCAATCAGCCCCAGCATTTT; CDR3aa: CASSEGGRGNQPQHF
v_gene: TRBV28; abundance: NA; d_gene: NA; j_gene: TRBJ2-7; CDR3nt: TGTGCCAGCAGCTTTCCGGGGTTATACGAGCAGTACTTC; CDR3aa: CASSFPGLYEQYF
v_gene: TRBV10-3; abundance: NA; d_gene: TRBD2; j_gene: TRBJ2-3; CDR3nt: TGTGCCATCAGGCGGGGGGGCCTGGCAGATACGCAGTATTTT; CDR3aa: CAIRRGGLADTQYF
v_gene: TRBV4-1; abundance: NA; d_gene: NA; j_gene: TRBJ2-3; CDR3nt: TGCGCCAGCAGCCAAGATCCGTGGCCTAGCACAGATACGCAGTATTTT; CDR3aa: CASSQDPWPSTDTQYF
v_gene: TRBV5-6; abundance: NA; d_gene: TRBD2; j_gene: TRBJ2-3; CDR3nt: TGTGCCAGCAGCCCGGGACTAGCAGAAACAGATACGCAGTATTTT; CDR3aa: CASSPGLAETDTQYF
v_gene: TRBV6-5; abundance: once; d_gene: NA; j_gene: TRBJ2-1; CDR3nt: TGTGCCAGCAGCGCAGGGGGGGCCAGCAATGAGCAGTTCTTC; CDR3aa: CASSAGGASNEQFF
v_gene: TRBV30; abundance: NA; d_gene: NA; j_gene: TRBJ2-7; CDR3nt: TGTGCCTGGAGTGTACGGGCCGGGTTCGAGCAGTACTTC; CDR3aa: CAWSVRAGFEQYF
v_gene: TRBV15; abundance: once; d_gene: TRBD2; j_gene: TRBJ2-1; CDR3nt: TGTGCCACCAGCAGAGACCCCAGCGGGAGGGCCCCCCATGAGCAGTTCTTC; CDR3aa: CATSRDPSGRAPHEQFF
v_gene: TRBV7-2; abundance: NA; d_gene: NA; j_gene: TRBJ1-1; CDR3nt: TGTGCCAGCAGCGGGTCGTGGGGGAACACTGAAGCTTTCTTT; CDR3aa: CASSGSWGNTEAFF
v_gene: TRBV27; abundance: NA; d_gene: NA; j_gene: TRBJ1-1; CDR3nt: TGTGCCAGCAGTTTAATAGGGTTGGGGTCTACTAACACTGAAGCTTTCTTT; CDR3aa: CASSLIGLGSTNTEAFF
v_gene: TRBV29-1; abundance: NA; d_gene: NA; j_gene: TRBJ2-6; CDR3nt: TGCAGCGTCGGGACAAGTGGGGCCAACGTCCTGACTTTC; CDR3aa: CSVGTSGANVLTF
v_gene: TRBV4-1; abundance: NA; d_gene: NA; j_gene: TRBJ1-4; CDR3nt: TGCGCCAGCAGCGAGACGGAGTTAAATGAAAAACTGTTTTTT; CDR3aa: CASSETELNEKLFF
v_gene: TRBV13; abundance: once; d_gene: TRBD1; j_gene: TRBJ1-6; CDR3nt: TGTGCCAGCAGCTTACGACAGGGGGCCTATAATTCACCCCTCCACTTT; CDR3aa: CASSLRQGAYNSPLHF
v_gene: TRBV19; abundance: NA; d_gene: TRBD1; j_gene: TRBJ1-2; CDR3nt: TGTGCCAGTAGTCGGGACAGGCGGATCTACACCTTC; CDR3aa: CASSRDRRIYTF
v_gene: TRBV7-9; abundance: NA; d_gene: NA; j_gene: TRBJ2-7; CDR3nt: TGTGCCAGCAGCCGCGGGGCAGCTCTCTCCTACGAGCAGTACTTC; CDR3aa: CASSRGAALSYEQYF
v_gene: TRBV5-1; abundance: NA; d_gene: NA; j_gene: TRBJ2-1; CDR3nt: TGCGCCAGCAGCCTATCTAGTGATAGCTCCTACAATGAGCAGTTCTTC; CDR3aa: CASSLSSDSSYNEQFF
v_gene: TRBV4-1; abundance: NA; d_gene: NA; j_gene: TRBJ2-7; CDR3nt: TGCGCCAGCAGCCACCCGGGCACCTACGAGCAGTACTTC; CDR3aa: CASSHPGTYEQYF
v_gene: TRBV4-1; abundance: NA; d_gene: TRBD2; j_gene: TRBJ2-2; CDR3nt: TGCGCCAGCAGCCTCCGGACTAGCGGACAGAACACCGGGGAGCTGTTTTTT; CDR3aa: CASSLRTSGQNTGELFF
v_gene: TRBV19; abundance: NA; d_gene: TRBD1; j_gene: TRBJ1-2; CDR3nt: TGTGCCAGTAGGACAGGGGGCTCGGACTATGGCTACACCTTC; CDR3aa: CASRTGGSDYGYTF
v_gene: TRBV12-5; abundance: NA; d_gene: TRBD2; j_gene: TRBJ2-7; CDR3nt: TGTGCTAGTGGCTGGGGCACCAGCGGGAGGGCCCCCTACGAGCAGTACTTC; CDR3aa: CASGWGTSGRAPYEQYF
v_gene: TRBV10-1; abundance: NA; d_gene: NA; j_gene: TRBJ2-7; CDR3nt: TGCGCCAGCAGTGAATCCAGCGGAGCCTACGAGCAGTACTTC; CDR3aa: CASSESSGAYEQYF
v_gene: TRBV10-3; abundance: NA; d_gene: NA; j_gene: TRBJ2-1; CDR3nt: TGTGCCATGGGATTAGCATCCTACAATGAGCAGTTCTTC; CDR3aa: CAMGLASYNEQFF
v_gene: TRBV9; abundance: NA; d_gene: TRBD1; j_gene: TRBJ2-7; CDR3nt: TGTGCCAGCAGCCCCCGACAGGGGACCTACGAGCAGTACTTC; CDR3aa: CASSPRQGTYEQYF
v_gene: TRBV2; abundance: NA; d_gene: TRBD1; j_gene: TRBJ1-5; CDR3nt: TGTGCCAGCAGTGAAGATGGACAGGGATGGCAGCCCCAGCATTTT; CDR3aa: CASSEDGQGWQPQHF
v_gene: TRBV6-5; abundance: NA; d_gene: TRBD2; j_gene: TRBJ2-1; CDR3nt: TGTGCCAGCAGGACTAGCGGGGGTAATGAGCAGTTCTTC; CDR3aa: CASRTSGGNEQFF
v_gene: TRBV29-1; abundance: NA; d_gene: NA; j_gene: TRBJ1-2; CDR3nt: TGCAGCGTTGTCGTCAGGGACGACTATGGCTACACCTTC; CDR3aa: CSVVVRDDYGYTF
v_gene: TRBV6-4; abundance: NA; d_gene: TRBD1; j_gene: TRBJ1-4; CDR3nt: TGTGCCAGCAGTCCTTACAGGGGACACTCAACACCAACTAATGAAAAACTGTTTTTT; CDR3aa: CASSPYRGHSTPTNEKLFF
v_gene: TRBV30; abundance: NA; d_gene: TRBD1; j_gene: TRBJ2-1; CDR3nt: TGTGCCTGGACAGGGGGAAATGAGCAGTTCTTC; CDR3aa: CAWTGGNEQFF
v_gene: TRBV10-2; abundance: NA; d_gene: TRBD1; j_gene: TRBJ1-2; CDR3nt: TGCGCCAGCAGTGATAGTCCCGGGACAGGAAACTATGGCTACACCTTC; CDR3aa: CASSDSPGTGNYGYTF
v_gene: TRBV4-1; abundance: NA; d_gene: NA; j_gene: TRBJ1-2; CDR3nt: TGCGCCAGCGCGCCGGGCGACCTAGCGGCTGGCTACACCTTC; CDR3aa: CASAPGDLAAGYTF
v_gene: TRBV10-1; abundance: NA; d_gene: NA; j_gene: TRBJ1-1; CDR3nt: TGCGCCAGCAGTGATCAGAGGGGAGGGGACACTGAAGCTTTCTTT; CDR3aa: CASSDQRGGDTEAFF
v_gene: TRBV6-5; abundance: once; d_gene: NA; j_gene: TRBJ2-5; CDR3nt: TGTGCCAGCAGTCGGGCGGGGCCCTTTGGGGAGACCCAGTACTTC; CDR3aa: CASSRAGPFGETQYF
v_gene: TRBV6-1; abundance: NA; d_gene: TRBD1; j_gene: TRBJ1-5; CDR3nt: TGTGCCAGCAGTGAAGCTCCAGGACAGGGGAATCAGCCCCAGCATTTT; CDR3aa: CASSEAPGQGNQPQHF